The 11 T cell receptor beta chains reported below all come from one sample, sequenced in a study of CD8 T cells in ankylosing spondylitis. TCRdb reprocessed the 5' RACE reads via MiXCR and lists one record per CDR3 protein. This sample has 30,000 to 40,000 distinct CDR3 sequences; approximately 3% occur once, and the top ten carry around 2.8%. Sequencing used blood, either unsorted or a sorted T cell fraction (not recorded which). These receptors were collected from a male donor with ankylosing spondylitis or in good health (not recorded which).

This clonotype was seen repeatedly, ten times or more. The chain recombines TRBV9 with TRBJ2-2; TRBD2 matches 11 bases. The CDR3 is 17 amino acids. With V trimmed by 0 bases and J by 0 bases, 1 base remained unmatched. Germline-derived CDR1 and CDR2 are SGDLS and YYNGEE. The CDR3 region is CASSVVSGGANTGELFF. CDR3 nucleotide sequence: TGTGCCAGCAGCGTAGTTAGCGGGGGGGCGAACACCGGGGAGCTGTTTTTT. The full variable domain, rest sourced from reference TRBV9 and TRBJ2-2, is DSGVTQTPKHLITATGQRVTLRCSPRSGDLSVYWYQQSLDQGLQFLIQYYNGEERAKGNILERFSAQQFPDLHSELNLSSLELGDSALYFCASSVVSGGANTGELFFGEGSRLTVL.

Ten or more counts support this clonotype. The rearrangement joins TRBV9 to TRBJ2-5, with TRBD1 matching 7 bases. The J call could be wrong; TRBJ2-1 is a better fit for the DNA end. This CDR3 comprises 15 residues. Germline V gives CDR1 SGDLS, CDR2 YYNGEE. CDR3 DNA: TGTGCCAGCAGTTCTCGGGACAGCGGACGAGAGACCCAGTTCTTC. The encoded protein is CASSSRDSGRETQFF.

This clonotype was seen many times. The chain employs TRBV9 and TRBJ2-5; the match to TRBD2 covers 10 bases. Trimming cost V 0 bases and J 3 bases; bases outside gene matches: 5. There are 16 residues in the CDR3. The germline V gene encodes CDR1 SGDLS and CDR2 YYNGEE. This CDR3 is CASSVGVAGGKETQYF. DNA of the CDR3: TGTGCCAGCAGCGTAGGGGTAGCGGGAGGCAAAGAGACCCAGTACTTC.

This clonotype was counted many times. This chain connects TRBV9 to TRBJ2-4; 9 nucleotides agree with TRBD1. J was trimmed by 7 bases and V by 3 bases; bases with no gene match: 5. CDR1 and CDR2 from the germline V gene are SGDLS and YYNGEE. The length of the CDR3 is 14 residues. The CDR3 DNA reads TGTGCCAGCAGCGCCGGGACAGGGCATAACATTCAGTACTTC. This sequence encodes CASSAGTGHNIQYF. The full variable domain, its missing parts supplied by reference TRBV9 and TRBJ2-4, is DSGVTQTPKHLITATGQRVTLRCSPRSGDLSVYWYQQSLDQGLQFLIQYYNGEERAKGNILERFSAQQFPDLHSELNLSSLELGDSALYFCASSAGTGHNIQYFGAGTRLSVL.

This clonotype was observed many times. CDR3 in DNA: TGTGCCAGCAGCCCAGAAGGGACAACTAACTATGGCTACACCTTC. This gives the protein CASSPEGTTNYGYTF. The rearrangement uses TRBV9 and TRBJ1-2; D possibly corresponds to TRBD1 (6 bases). The CDR3 contains 15 residues. The germline V and J ends were trimmed by 4 bases and 0 bases, with 13 bases remaining between them. Germline CDR1 is SGDLS and CDR2 is YYNGEE. Full variable domain (missing parts from reference TRBV9 and TRBJ1-2): DSGVTQTPKHLITATGQRVTLRCSPRSGDLSVYWYQQSLDQGLQFLIQYYNGEERAKGNILERFSAQQFPDLHSELNLSSLELGDSALYFCASSPEGTTNYGYTFGSGTRLTVV.

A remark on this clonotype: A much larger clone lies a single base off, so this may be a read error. This CDR3 reads CASSVVHTGELFF. CDR3 nucleotides: TGTGCCAGCAGCGTAGTCCACACCGGGGAGCTGTTTTTT. V gene TRBV9 combines with J gene TRBJ2-2, with D uncertain. The CDR3 has 13 amino acids. CDR1 is SGDLS, CDR2 YYNGEE, per germline. The V and J ends lost 0 bases and 3 bases respectively, with 3 bases between them.

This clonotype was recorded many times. CDR3 in amino acids: CASSSPVREASGKAANTGELFF. CDR3 DNA sequence: TGTGCCAGCAGCTCCCCCGTGAGAGAGGCTAGCGGGAAAGCTGCGAACACCGGGGAGCTGTTTTTT. The V gene is TRBV21-1, the J gene TRBJ2-2; the DNA was not used to check the table's D call, TRBD2. TRBV21-1 corresponds to a pseudogene. CDR3 length: 22 amino acids.

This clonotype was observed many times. The CDR3, as DNA: TGTGCCAGCAGCCCGGGACAGCTAACAAATCAGCCCCAGCATTTT. Translating gives CASSPGQLTNQPQHF. The genes are TRBV9 and TRBJ1-5, with 7 positions matching TRBD1. The V gene end was trimmed by 4 bases and the J gene end by 4 bases; junction bases not matched to a gene: 8. From germline, CDR1 is SGDLS and CDR2 YYNGEE. The CDR3 is 15 residues long.

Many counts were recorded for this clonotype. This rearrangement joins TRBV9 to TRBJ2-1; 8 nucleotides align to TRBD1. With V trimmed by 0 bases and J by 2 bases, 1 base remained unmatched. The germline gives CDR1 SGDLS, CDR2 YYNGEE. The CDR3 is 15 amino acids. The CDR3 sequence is CASSVAGQAYNEQFF. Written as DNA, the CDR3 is TGTGCCAGCAGCGTAGCGGGACAGGCCTACAATGAGCAGTTCTTC.

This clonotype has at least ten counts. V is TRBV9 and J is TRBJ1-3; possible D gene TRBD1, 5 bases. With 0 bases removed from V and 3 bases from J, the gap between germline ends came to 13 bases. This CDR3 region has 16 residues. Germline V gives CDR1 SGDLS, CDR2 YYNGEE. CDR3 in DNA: TGTGCCAGCAGCGTAGATAGGGGATTAAATGGAAACACCATATATTTT. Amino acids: CASSVDRGLNGNTIYF.

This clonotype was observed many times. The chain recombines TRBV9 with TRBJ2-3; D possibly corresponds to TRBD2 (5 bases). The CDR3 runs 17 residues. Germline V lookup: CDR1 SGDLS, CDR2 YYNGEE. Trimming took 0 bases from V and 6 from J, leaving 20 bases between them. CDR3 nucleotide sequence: TGTGCCAGCAGCGTAGGGCTCAGCAGCGGTAGGCCGGATACGCAGTATTTT. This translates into CASSVGLSSGRPDTQYF.